This T cell receptor beta chain was recorded in a study of post-analysis software for immune sequencing data. Study summary: Included among the disease courses, which were recorded for the cohort, were relapsing-remitting, secondary progressive and progressive-relapsing multiple sclerosis. Broader study findings: Under the F measure, samples that were prepared in one batch clustered strongly together.

Prepared libraries of TCR beta cDNA carried unique molecular identifiers. Using its own MiXCR run on the PCR reads, TCRdb lists one record per CDR3 protein. The sample has roughly 620,000 distinct CDR3 sequences, around 47% seen once; the top ten hold around 1.7%. A remark on this clonotype: Its antigen is not identified.

The receptor's source is a girl between 5 and 17 years old with multiple sclerosis. Sequencing used blood.

Here the CDR3 reads CASSPQWDRVETQYF. CDR3 DNA sequence: TGTGCCAGCAGCCCCCAATGGGACAGGGTGGAGACCCAGTACTTC. The chain employs TRBV12-3 or TRBV12-4 and TRBJ2-5; TRBD1 matches at 9 bases. This CDR3 has 15 residues. Unmatched junction bases numbered 10, after V lost 6 bases and J lost 5 bases.